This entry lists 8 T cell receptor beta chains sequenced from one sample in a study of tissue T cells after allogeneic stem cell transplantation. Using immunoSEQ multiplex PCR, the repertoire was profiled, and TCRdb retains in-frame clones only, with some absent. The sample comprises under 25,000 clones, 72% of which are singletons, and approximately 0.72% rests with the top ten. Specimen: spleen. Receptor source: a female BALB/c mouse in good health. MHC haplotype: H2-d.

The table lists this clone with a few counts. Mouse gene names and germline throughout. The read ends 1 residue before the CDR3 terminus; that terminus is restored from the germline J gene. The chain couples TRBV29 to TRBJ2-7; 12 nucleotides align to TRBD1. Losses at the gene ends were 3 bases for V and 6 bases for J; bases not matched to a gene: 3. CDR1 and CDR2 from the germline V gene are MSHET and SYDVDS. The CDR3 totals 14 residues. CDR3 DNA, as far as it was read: TGTGCTAGCAGTTTGGGGGACAGGGGGCGTGAACAGTAC. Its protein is CASSLGDRGREQY. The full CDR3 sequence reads CASSLGDRGREQYF.

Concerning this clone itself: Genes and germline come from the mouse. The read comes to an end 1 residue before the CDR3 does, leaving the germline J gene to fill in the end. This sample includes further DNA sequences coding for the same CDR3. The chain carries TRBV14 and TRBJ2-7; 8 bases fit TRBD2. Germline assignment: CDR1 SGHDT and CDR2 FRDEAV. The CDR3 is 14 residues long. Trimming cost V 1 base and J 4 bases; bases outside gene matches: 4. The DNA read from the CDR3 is TGTGCCAGCAGTTTCAAGGACTGGGTGTATGAACAGTAC. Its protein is CASSFKDWVYEQY. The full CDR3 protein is CASSFKDWVYEQYF.

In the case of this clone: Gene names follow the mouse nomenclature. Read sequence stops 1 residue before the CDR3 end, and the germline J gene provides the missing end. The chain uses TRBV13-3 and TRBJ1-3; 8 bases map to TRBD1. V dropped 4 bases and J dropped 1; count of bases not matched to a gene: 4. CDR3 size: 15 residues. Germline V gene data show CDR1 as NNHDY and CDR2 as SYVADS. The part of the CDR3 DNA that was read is TGTGCCAGCAGTCACAGGGGGAAATCTGGAAATACGCTCTAT. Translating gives CASSHRGKSGNTLY. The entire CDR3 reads CASSHRGKSGNTLYF.

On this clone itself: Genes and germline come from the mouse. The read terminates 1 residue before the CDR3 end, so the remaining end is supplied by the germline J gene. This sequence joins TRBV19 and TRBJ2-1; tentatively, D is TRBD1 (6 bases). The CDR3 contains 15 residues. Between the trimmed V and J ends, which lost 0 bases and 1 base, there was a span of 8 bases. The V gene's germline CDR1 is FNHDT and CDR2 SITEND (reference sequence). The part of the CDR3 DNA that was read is TGTGCCAGCAGTATAGTGGGACAAAACTATGCTGAGCAGTTC. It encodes CASSIVGQNYAEQF. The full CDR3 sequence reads CASSIVGQNYAEQFF.

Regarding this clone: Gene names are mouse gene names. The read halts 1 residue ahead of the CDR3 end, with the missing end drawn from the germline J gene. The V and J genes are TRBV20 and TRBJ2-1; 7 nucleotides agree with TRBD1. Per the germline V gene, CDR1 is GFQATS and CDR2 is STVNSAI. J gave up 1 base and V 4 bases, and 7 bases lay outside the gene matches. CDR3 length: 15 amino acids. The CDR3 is CGAKAGTVNYAEQFF. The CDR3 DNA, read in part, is TGTGGTGCTAAGGCCGGGACAGTGAACTATGCTGAGCAGTTC.

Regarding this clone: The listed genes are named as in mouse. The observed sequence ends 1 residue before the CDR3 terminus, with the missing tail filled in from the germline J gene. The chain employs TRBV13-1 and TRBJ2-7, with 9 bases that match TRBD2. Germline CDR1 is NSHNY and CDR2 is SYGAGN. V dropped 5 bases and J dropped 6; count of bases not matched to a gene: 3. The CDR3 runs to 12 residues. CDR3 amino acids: CASSRDWAEQYF. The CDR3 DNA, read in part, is TGTGCCAGCAGCCGGGACTGGGCTGAACAGTAC.

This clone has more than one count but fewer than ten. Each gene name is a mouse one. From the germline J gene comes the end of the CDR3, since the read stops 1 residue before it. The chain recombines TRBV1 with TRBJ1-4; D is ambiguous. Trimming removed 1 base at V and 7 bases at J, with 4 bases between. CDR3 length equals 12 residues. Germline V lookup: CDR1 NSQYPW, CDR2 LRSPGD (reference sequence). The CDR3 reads CTCSAGGERLFF. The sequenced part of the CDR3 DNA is TGCACCTGCAGTGCAGGGGGCGAAAGATTATTT.

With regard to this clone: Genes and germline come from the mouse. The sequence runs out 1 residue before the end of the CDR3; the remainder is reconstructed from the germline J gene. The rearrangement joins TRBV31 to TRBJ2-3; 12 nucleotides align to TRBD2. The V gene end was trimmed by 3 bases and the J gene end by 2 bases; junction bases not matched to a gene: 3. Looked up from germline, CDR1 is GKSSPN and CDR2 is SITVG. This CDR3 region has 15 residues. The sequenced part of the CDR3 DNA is TGTGCCTGGAGACGGACTGGGGGGGTTGCAGAAACGCTGTAT. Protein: CAWRRTGGVAETLY. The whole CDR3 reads CAWRRTGGVAETLYF.